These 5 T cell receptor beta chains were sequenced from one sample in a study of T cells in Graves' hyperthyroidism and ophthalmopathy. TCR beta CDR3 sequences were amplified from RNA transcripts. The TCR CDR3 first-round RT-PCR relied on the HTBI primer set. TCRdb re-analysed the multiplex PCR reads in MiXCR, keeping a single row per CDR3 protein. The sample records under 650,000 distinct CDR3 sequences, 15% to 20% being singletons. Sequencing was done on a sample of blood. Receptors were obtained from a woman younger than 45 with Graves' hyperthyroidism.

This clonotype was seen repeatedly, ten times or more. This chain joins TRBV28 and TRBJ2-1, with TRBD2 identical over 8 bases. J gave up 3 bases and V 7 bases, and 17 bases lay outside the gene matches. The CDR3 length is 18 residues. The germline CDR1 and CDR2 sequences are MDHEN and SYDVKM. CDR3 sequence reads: CASMTERERFDVYNEQFF. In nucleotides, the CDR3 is TGTGCCAGCATGACTGAGCGGGAGAGATTCGATGTCTACAATGAGCAGTTCTTC.

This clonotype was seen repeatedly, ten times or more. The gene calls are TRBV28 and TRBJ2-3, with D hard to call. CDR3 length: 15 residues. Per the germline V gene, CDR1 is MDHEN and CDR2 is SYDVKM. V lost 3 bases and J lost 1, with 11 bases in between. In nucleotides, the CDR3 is TGTGCCAGCAGTTTCTTAAGGACCGGCACAGATACGCAGTATTTT. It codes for CASSFLRTGTDTQYF.

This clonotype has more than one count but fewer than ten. CDR3 bases: TGTGCCAGCAGTTACCAGGGGGATCTCGGTCAGCCCCAGCATTTT. Its protein product is CASSYQGDLGQPQHF. The chain has TRBV2 and TRBJ1-5, with 7 bases lining up with TRBD1. Germline loops: CDR1 SNHLY, CDR2 FYNNEI. There are 15 residues in the CDR3. The junction had 10 bases not matched to a gene; V was cut back by 5 bases and J by 6 bases.

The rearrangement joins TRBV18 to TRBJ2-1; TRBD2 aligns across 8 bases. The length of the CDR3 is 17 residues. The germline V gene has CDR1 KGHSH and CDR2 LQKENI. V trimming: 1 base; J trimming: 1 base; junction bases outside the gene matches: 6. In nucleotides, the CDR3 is TGTGCCAGCTCACCACGGTCTAGCGGGTGGTCCTACAATGAGCAGTTCTTC. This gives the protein CASSPRSSGWSYNEQFF.

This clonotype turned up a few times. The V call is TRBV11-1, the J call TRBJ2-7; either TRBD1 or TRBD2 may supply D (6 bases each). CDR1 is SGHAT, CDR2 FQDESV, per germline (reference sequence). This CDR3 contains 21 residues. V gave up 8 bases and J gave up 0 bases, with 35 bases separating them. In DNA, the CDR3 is TGTGCCAGCCCGATCCCTTGGCGGGACAATCCCTGTGGACCCTGCTCCTACGAGCAGTACTTC. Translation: CASPIPWRDNPCGPCSYEQYF.